The 18 T cell receptor beta chains presented below share a single source sample, sequenced in a study of molecular identifiers for immune sequencing clone quantification. Using its own MiXCR run on the PCR reads, TCRdb lists one record per CDR3 protein. The table shows over 600,000 distinct CDR3 sequences, with just under 20% occurring only once. Sequenced input: naive CD8+ T cells from blood, with Jurkat cell RNA spiked in. Subset here: FACS-sorted CD8+CD4-CCR7+CD45RA+ naive T cells. The receptors come from a human donor in good health. Some libraries in this study had Jurkat cell RNA spiked in.

This clonotype was counted only a few times. A much larger clone lies one base from this, so it may be a read error. J is TRBJ1-3 and V is TRBV4-3; TRBD1 agrees at 7 bases. This CDR3 is 15 amino acids long. The germline CDR1 and CDR2 sequences are LGHNA and YSLEER. CDR3 nucleotide sequence: TGCGCCAGCAGCCACGGGACAGCCTCTGGAAACACCACATATTTT. This codes for CASSHGTASGNTTYF.

This clonotype was counted many times. The chain combines TRBV11-2 with TRBJ2-7; D is unresolved. V lost 1 base, J lost 2 bases, and 12 bases lay in between. The CDR3 covers 15 residues. Germline V gene sequence: CDR1 SGHAT, CDR2 FQNNGV. The CDR3 is CASSLGPSRTYEQYF. Here the CDR3 DNA reads TGTGCCAGCAGCTTAGGACCGAGCCGAACCTACGAGCAGTACTTC.

Concerning this clonotype: At one of its ends the junction is not consistent with the germline gene, which may arise from a read error. This rearrangement joins TRBV5-3 to TRBJ1-1, with D maybe TRBD1 (6 bases). TRBV5-3 is flagged as an ORF with uncertain function. The CDR3 spans 14 residues. CDR3 sequence reads: CASSSTRGQIEAFF. The CDR3, as DNA: TGTGCCAGCAGCTCGACCCGAGGACAGATTGAAGCTTTCTTT.

A few counts support this clonotype. V gene TRBV7-6 combines with J gene TRBJ2-7; no clear D gene. Trimming took 1 base from V and 5 from J, leaving 6 bases between them. The CDR3 has 12 amino acids. Germline V CDR1 and CDR2: SGHVS, FNYEAQ. CDR3 sequence: CASSLDGHEQYF. CDR3 coding DNA: TGTGCCAGCAGCTTAGATGGGCACGAGCAGTACTTC.

Many counts were recorded for this clonotype. The V call is TRBV20-1, the J call TRBJ2-7; possibly TRBD2 for D (6 bases). Trimming removed 6 bases from V and 1 base from J, with 13 bases in between. The CDR3 contains 13 residues. CDR1 and CDR2 (germline): DFQATT, SNEGSKA (reference sequence). The CDR3 coding sequence is TGCAGTGCCAAGAGGGAGGCGTCCTACGAGCAGTACTTC. Protein sequence: CSAKREASYEQYF.

To note about this clonotype: The junction shows a germline mismatch at one end, possibly a read error. This CDR3 reads CAGSLAGNPYEQYF. The CDR3 DNA is TGCGCCGGCAGCTTGGCAGGGAATCCCTACGAGCAGTACTTC. This rearrangement joins TRBV5-1 to TRBJ2-7; a weak D match, TRBD1 (5 bases). CDR3 size: 14 residues. Looked up from germline, CDR1 is SGHRS and CDR2 is YFSETQ. Drawing the rest from reference TRBV5-1 and TRBJ2-7, the complete variable domain is KAGVTQTPRYLIKTRGQQVTLSCSPISGHRSVSWYQQTPGQGLQFLFEYFSETQRNKGNFPGRFSGRQFSNSRSEMNVSTLELGDSALYLCAGSLAGNPYEQYFGPGTRLTVT.

V is TRBV13 and J is TRBJ2-1; weak D call: TRBD1 (8 bases). The germline gives CDR1 PRHDT, CDR2 FYEKMQ (reference sequence). Between the trimmed V and J ends, which lost 5 bases and 1 base, there was a span of 24 bases. CDR3 length: 19 amino acids. DNA of the CDR3: TGTGCCAGCAGCGTCAACAGGGGGTCTAGCGGAGCATCCTACAATGAGCAGTTCTTC. Protein sequence: CASSVNRGSSGASYNEQFF.

This clonotype was observed many times. The DNA for the CDR3 is TGTGCCAGCAGTCCAACACCGCGAGCGGCGTACCAAGAGACCCAGTACTTC. It yields the protein CASSPTPRAAYQETQYF. The chain carries TRBV27 and TRBJ2-5, with TRBD2 as a possible D gene (5 bases). Germline assignment: CDR1 MNHEY and CDR2 SMNVEV (reference sequence). V shed 5 bases and J shed 0 bases, with 19 bases lying between them. CDR3 length equals 17 residues.

This clonotype was found many times. V and J are TRBV27 and TRBJ1-1; D perhaps matches TRBD1 (5 bases). This CDR3 contains 13 residues. V was trimmed by 4 bases and J by 4 bases, leaving 10 bases between them. CDR1 is MNHEY and CDR2 is SMNVEV in the germline V gene (reference sequence). The CDR3: CASSWGGGTEAFF. The CDR3 nucleotides read TGTGCCAGCAGTTGGGGGGGGGGCACTGAAGCTTTCTTT.

The chain combines TRBV2 with TRBJ2-5, with 11 bases fitting TRBD2. Germline V gene sequence: CDR1 SNHLY, CDR2 FYNNEI. The CDR3 is made up of 16 amino acids. V was pared by 7 bases and J by 4 bases, with 11 bases of the junction left unmatched. This CDR3 is CASNLLAGGPRETQYF. The CDR3 DNA reads TGTGCCAGCAATCTTTTAGCGGGGGGGCCGCGAGAGACCCAGTACTTC.

The genes are TRBV14 and TRBJ2-7; the D gene is possibly TRBD1 (5 bases). This CDR3 has 14 residues. Germline assignment: CDR1 SGHDN and CDR2 FVKESK. Deletions cut 5 bases from V and 2 bases from J, with 13 bases between. Here the CDR3 reads CASSKLDKAYEQYF. The CDR3 DNA reads TGTGCCAGCAGCAAGCTGGACAAGGCCTACGAGCAGTACTTC.

The sample holds many counts of this clonotype. The chain couples TRBV6-1 to TRBJ2-3, with no clear D. CDR3 length: 13 amino acids. Trimming took off 7 bases at V and 2 bases at J, with 10 bases between the two ends. Germline values: CDR1 MNHNS, CDR2 SASEGT. CDR3 nucleotides: TGTGCCAGCATTTTCCAGAACACAGATACGCAGTATTTT. Translating gives CASIFQNTDTQYF.

This clonotype was counted many times. The rearrangement joins TRBV10-3 to TRBJ2-7; TRBD1 agrees at 8 bases. The V and J ends lost 6 bases and 6 bases, in that order; junction bases with no gene match: 13. Germline CDR1 is ENHRY and CDR2 is SYGVKD. The CDR3 has 15 residues. The CDR3, as DNA: TGTGCCATCAGGGACTACGAGACAGGGGTTGGCGAGCAGTACTTC. Protein sequence: CAIRDYETGVGEQYF.

This clonotype was seen many times. The chain carries TRBV27 and TRBJ1-1; D unresolved. With 6 bases removed from V and 7 bases from J, the gap between germline ends came to 15 bases. This CDR3 spans 13 amino acids. Germline V gives CDR1 MNHEY, CDR2 SMNVEV (reference sequence). The CDR3 region is CASSRNPADEAFF. CDR3 DNA sequence: TGTGCCAGCAGCAGAAACCCGGCAGATGAAGCTTTCTTT.

This clonotype was found a few times. The CDR3, as DNA: TGTGCCTGGAGTGTAAAGGGACAGGGGTCATTTTTTGGAGGCCAGCCCCAGCATTTT. This sequence encodes CAWSVKGQGSFFGGQPQHF. The chain links TRBV30 to TRBJ1-5; 10 nucleotides agree with TRBD1. J was trimmed by 7 bases and V by 0 bases; bases with no gene match: 18. Germline values: CDR1 GTSNPN, CDR2 SVGIG (reference sequence). The length of the CDR3 is 19 residues.

This clonotype occurred many times. The J gene is TRBJ2-5, the V gene TRBV4-1; no definite D call. Deletions cut 2 bases from V and 5 bases from J, with 9 bases between. The germline V gene has CDR1 MGHRA and CDR2 YSYEKL. CDR3 length: 13 amino acids. The CDR3 DNA sequence: TGCGCCAGCAGCCAAAACGGGTGGGAGACCCAGTACTTC. Translation gives CASSQNGWETQYF.

This clonotype appeared many times. The chain links TRBV20-1 to TRBJ2-7; TRBD2 aligns across 12 bases. The CDR3 has 15 residues. Germline trimming cut 1 base from V and 7 bases from J; bases unmatched to any gene: 8. Germline V gene data show CDR1 as DFQATT and CDR2 as SNEGSKA (reference sequence). The DNA of the CDR3 is TGCAGTGCTAGAGTATGGACTAGCGGGGTGGCAGAGCAGTACTTC. Protein: CSARVWTSGVAEQYF.

CDR3 loop: CASSGWINEQFF. The DNA for the CDR3 is TGTGCCAGCAGCGGCTGGATCAATGAGCAGTTCTTC. The V call is TRBV9, the J call TRBJ2-1; D is unclear. Germline CDR1 and CDR2: SGDLS and YYNGEE. Trimming stripped 3 bases from V and 6 bases from J, with 7 bases between. The CDR3 consists of 12 residues. Drawing the rest from reference TRBV9 and TRBJ2-1, the complete variable domain is DSGVTQTPKHLITATGQRVTLRCSPRSGDLSVYWYQQSLDQGLQFLIQYYNGEERAKGNILERFSAQQFPDLHSELNLSSLELGDSALYFCASSGWINEQFFGPGTRLTVL.